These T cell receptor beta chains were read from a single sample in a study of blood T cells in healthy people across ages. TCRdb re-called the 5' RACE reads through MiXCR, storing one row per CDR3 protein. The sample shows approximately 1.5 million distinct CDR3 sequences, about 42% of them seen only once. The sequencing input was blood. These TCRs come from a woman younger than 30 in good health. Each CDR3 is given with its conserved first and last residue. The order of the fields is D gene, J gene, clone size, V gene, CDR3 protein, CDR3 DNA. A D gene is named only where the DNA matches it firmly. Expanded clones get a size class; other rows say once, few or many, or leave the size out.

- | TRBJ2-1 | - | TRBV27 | CASSTTYNERYF | TGTGCCAGCAGCACCACCTACAATGAGCGGTACTTC
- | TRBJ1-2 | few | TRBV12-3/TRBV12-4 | CASSRDGGNYGYTF | TGTGCCAGCAGCCGAGACGGAGGGAACTATGGCTACACCTTC
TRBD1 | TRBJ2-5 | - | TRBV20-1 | CSAAPGQPIYQEPQYF | TGCAGTGCCGCCCCGGGACAGCCAATTTACCAAGAGCCCCAGTACTTC
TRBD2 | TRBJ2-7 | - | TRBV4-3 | CASSQTGTSDYEQYF | TGCGCCAGCAGCCAAACCGGGACTAGCGACTACGAGCAGTACTTC
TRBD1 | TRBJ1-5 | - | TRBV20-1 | CSASGTGSPQPQHF | TGCAGTGCTTCCGGGACAGGGTCCCCTCAGCCCCAGCATTTT
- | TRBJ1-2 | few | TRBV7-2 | CASSLGSGVRGYTF | TGTGCCAGCAGCTTAGGTTCAGGGGTTCGAGGCTACACCTTC
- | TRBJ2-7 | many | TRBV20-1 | CSAADVYEQYF | TGCAGTGCTGCTGACGTCTACGAGCAGTACTTC
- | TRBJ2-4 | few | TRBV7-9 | CASSLDHIQYF | TGTGCCAGCAGCTTAGATCACATTCAGTACTTC
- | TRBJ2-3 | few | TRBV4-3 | CASSPEGGDTQYF | TGCGCCAGCAGCCCCGAGGGGGGGGATACGCAGTATTTT
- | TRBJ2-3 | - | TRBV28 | CASSFRGVIDTQYF | TGTGCCAGCAGTTTTAGAGGGGTGATAGATACGCAGTATTTT
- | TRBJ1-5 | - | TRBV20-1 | CSAPDREGQPQHF | TGCAGTGCCCCTGATAGAGAGGGTCAGCCCCAGCATTTT
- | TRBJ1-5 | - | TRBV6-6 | CAGGAHSNQPQHF | TGTGCCGGGGGGGCCCATAGCAATCAGCCCCAGCATTTT
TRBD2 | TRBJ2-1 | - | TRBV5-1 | CASSWGGEYNEQSF | TGCGCCAGCAGCTGGGGGGGAGAGTACAATGAGCAGTCCTTC
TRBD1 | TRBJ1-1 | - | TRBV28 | CASSLGQGLKTEAFF | TGTGCCAGCAGTTTGGGACAGGGCCTGAAGACTGAAGCTTTCTTT
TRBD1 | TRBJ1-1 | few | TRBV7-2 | CASSTHRGADTEAFF | TGTGCCAGCAGCACACACAGGGGCGCGGACACTGAAGCTTTCTTT
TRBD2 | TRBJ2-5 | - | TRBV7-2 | CASSPWGTSGDLETQYF | TGTGCCAGCAGCCCCTGGGGGACTAGCGGAGATCTGGAGACCCAGTACTTC
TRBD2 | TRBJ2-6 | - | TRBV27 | CASSGTSGRYPGANVLTF | TGTGCCAGCAGCGGGACTAGCGGGAGATACCCTGGGGCCAACGTCCTGACTTTC
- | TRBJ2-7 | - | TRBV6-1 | CASSEWGRIAYEQYF | TGTGCCAGCAGTGAATGGGGACGGATTGCCTACGAGCAGTACTTC
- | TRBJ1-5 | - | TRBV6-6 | CASSYSESYSNQPQHF | TGTGCCAGCAGTTACTCGGAAAGCTATAGCAATCAGCCCCAGCATTTT
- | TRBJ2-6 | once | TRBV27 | CASSIGGVGANVLTF | TGTGCCAGCAGTATCGGGGGAGTTGGGGCCAACGTCCTGACTTTC
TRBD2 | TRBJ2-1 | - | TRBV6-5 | CASSTSGKQFF | TGTGCCAGCAGTACTAGCGGAAAGCAGTTCTTC
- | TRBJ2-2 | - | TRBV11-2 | CASSSPRPGELFF | TGTGCCAGCAGCTCCCCCAGGCCCGGGGAGCTGTTTTTT
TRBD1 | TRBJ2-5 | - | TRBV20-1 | CSATRQGVETQYF | TGCAGTGCTACTCGACAGGGGGTGGAGACCCAGTACTTC
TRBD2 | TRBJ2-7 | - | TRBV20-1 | CSARVMTSGGYEQYF | TGCAGTGCTAGGGTCATGACTAGCGGGGGGTACGAGCAGTACTTC
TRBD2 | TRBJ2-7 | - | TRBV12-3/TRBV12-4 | CASSLYLSGGASYEQYF | TGTGCCAGCAGTTTGTACCTCAGCGGGGGGGCTTCCTACGAGCAGTACTTC
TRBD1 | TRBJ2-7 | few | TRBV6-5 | CASSYSGTGGHEQYF | TGTGCCAGCAGTTACTCCGGGACAGGAGGCCACGAGCAGTACTTC
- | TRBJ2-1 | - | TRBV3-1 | CASSQRTHNEQFF | TGTGCCAGCAGCCAACGCACTCACAATGAGCAGTTCTTC
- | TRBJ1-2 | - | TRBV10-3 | CAISDGTSSNYGYTF | TGTGCCATCAGTGATGGGACCTCATCAAACTATGGCTACACCTTC
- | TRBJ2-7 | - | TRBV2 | CASSRTAAENYEQYF | TGTGCCAGCAGTCGGACAGCAGCAGAGAACTACGAGCAGTACTTC
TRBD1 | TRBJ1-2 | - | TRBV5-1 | CASKRGQDNCGYTF | TGCGCCAGTAAACGGGGACAGGATAACTGTGGCTACACCTTC
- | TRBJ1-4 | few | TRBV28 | CASRRETANEKLFF | TGTGCCAGCAGGCGGGAGACAGCTAATGAAAAACTGTTTTTT
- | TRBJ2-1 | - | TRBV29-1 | CSVPDSYNEQFF | TGCAGCGTACCGGACAGTTACAATGAGCAGTTCTTC
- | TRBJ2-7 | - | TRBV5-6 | CASSWTGTVNYEQYF | TGTGCCAGCAGCTGGACCGGGACGGTTAACTACGAGCAGTACTTC
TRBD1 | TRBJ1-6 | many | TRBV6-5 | CASSKTGVNSPLHF | TGTGCCAGCAGCAAGACAGGGGTTAATTCACCCCTCCACTTT
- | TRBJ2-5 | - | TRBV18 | CASSPEVKETQYF | TGTGCCAGCTCACCCGAAGTAAAAGAGACCCAGTACTTC
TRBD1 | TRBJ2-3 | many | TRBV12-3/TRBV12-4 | CASTLQGATDTQYF | TGTGCCAGCACCCTACAGGGGGCCACAGATACGCAGTATTTT
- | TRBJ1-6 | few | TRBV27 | CASSLGVVYSPLHF | TGTGCCAGCAGTTTAGGGGTGGTTTATTCACCCCTCCACTTT
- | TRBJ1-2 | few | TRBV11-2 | CASRLFGPGQKRSYGYTF | TGTGCCAGCAGGCTTTTCGGACCGGGACAAAAAAGGAGCTATGGCTACACCTTC
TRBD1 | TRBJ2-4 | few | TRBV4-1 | CASSHGSLTGVGKNIQYF | TGCGCCAGCAGCCACGGCAGTCTGACAGGGGTGGGCAAAAACATTCAGTACTTC
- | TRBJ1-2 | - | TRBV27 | CASSALLDTPYGYTF | TGTGCCAGCAGTGCCCTTCTGGACACCCCATATGGCTACACCTTC
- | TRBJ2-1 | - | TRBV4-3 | CASSQDPGNRGEQFF | TGCGCCAGCAGCCAAGATCCCGGAAACCGGGGTGAGCAGTTCTTC
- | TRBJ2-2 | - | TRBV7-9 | CASSLLVDGELFF | TGTGCCAGCAGCTTACTGGTTGACGGGGAGCTGTTTTTT
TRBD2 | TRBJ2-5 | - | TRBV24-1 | CATSIAGSQGETQYF | TGTGCCACCAGTATAGCGGGAAGCCAAGGAGAGACCCAGTACTTC
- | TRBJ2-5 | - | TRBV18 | CASSEDLQETQYF | TGTGCCAGCTCAGAGGACCTGCAAGAGACCCAGTACTTC
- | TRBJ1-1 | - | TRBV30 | CAWSVLVLNTEAFF | TGTGCCTGGAGTGTACTTGTGCTGAACACTGAAGCTTTCTTT
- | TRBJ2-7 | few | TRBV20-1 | CSAEVGNREQYF | TGCAGTGCTGAAGTGGGGAACAGGGAGCAGTACTTC
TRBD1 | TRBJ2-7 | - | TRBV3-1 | CASSQVGTGTGTHEQYF | TGTGCCAGCAGCCAAGTTGGGACTGGGACAGGGACCCACGAGCAGTACTTC
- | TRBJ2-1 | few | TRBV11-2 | CASSPFPPDSYNEQFF | TGTGCCAGCAGCCCTTTCCCTCCGGACAGCTACAATGAGCAGTTCTTC
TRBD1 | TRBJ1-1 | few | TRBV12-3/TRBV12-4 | CASSFYRGDTEAFF | TGTGCCAGCAGTTTTTACAGGGGTGACACTGAAGCTTTCTTT
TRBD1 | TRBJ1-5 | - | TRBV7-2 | CASSPRTGPQPQHF | TGTGCCAGCAGCCCCCGGACAGGGCCTCAGCCCCAGCATTTT
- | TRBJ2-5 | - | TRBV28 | CATLDWGKETQYF | TGTGCCACCCTAGATTGGGGGAAAGAGACCCAGTACTTC
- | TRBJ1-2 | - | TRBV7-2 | CASRQTDRNYGYTF | TGTGCCAGCAGACAGACAGACAGGAACTATGGCTACACCTTC
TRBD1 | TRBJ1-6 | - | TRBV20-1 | CSATTDRDNSPLHF | TGCAGTGCTACCACTGACAGGGATAATTCACCCCTCCACTTT
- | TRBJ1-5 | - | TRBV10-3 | CAISEGRGGNQPQHF | TGTGCCATCAGTGAAGGTCGGGGAGGCAATCAGCCCCAGCATTTT
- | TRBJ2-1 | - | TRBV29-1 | CSATGQYYNEQFF | TGCAGCGCGACAGGCCAATACTACAATGAGCAGTTCTTC
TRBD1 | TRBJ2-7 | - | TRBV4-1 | CASSQGGTASYEQYF | TGCGCCAGCAGCCAAGGGGGGACAGCCTCCTACGAGCAGTACTTC
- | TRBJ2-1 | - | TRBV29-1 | CSVDKLAVYNEQFF | TGCAGCGTTGATAAATTAGCGGTCTACAATGAGCAGTTCTTC
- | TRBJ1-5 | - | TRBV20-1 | CSARDGSGGQPQHF | TGCAGTGCTAGAGATGGGTCGGGGGGTCAGCCCCAGCATTTT